Following are 28 T cell receptor beta chains from one sample sequenced in a study of cytomegalovirus exposure and HLA in healthy donors. A multiplex PCR was run with 60 Vbeta primers and 13 Jbeta primers. Assay used: immunoSEQ multiplex PCR; TCRdb lists only in-frame clones, some missing. The sample gives about 160,000 clones, approximately 80% of which show up once; 2% to 3% is in the top ten. The specimen sequenced was PBMCs. The receptors were sampled from a woman in her thirties or forties in good health and CMV-seropositive.

V is TRBV30 and J is TRBJ1-5; D gene uncertain. Germline assignment: CDR1 GTSNPN and CDR2 SVGIG (reference sequence). The germline V and J ends were trimmed by 1 base and 9 bases, with 10 bases remaining between them. This CDR3 spans 12 amino acids. The CDR3 sequence: CAWSDPRGPQHF. The DNA of the CDR3 is TGTGCCTGGAGTGACCCTCGGGGGCCCCAGCATTTT.

This clone was seen once. The CDR3, as DNA: TGTGCCAGCATCACGGGACAGGGGCCCTACGAGCAGTACTTC. Residues: CASITGQGPYEQYF. This chain uses TRBV11-2 with TRBJ2-7; 10 bases line up with TRBD1. The V and J ends lost 7 bases and 2 bases, in that order; junction bases with no gene match: 5. The germline V gene has CDR1 SGHAT and CDR2 FQNNGV. CDR3 size: 14 residues.

The CDR3 DNA sequence: TGTGCCAGTGTCGTTATAGAGCAGGGGGCCACTGAAGCTTTCTTT. Translation: CASVVIEQGATEAFF. The genes are TRBV19 and TRBJ1-1; 8 bases align to TRBD1. The V gene end was trimmed by 8 bases and the J gene end by 4 bases; junction bases not matched to a gene: 12. The length of the CDR3 is 15 residues. Germline CDR1 LNHDA, CDR2 SQIVND (reference sequence). Full variable domain (missing parts from reference TRBV19 and TRBJ1-1): DGGITQSPKYLFRKEGQNVTLSCEQNLNHDAMYWYRQDPGQGLRLIYYSQIVNDFQKGDIAEGYSVSREKKESFPLTVTSAQKNPTAFYLCASVVIEQGATEAFFGQGTRLTVV.

The rearrangement uses TRBV25-1 and TRBJ2-5; D gene ambiguous. The CDR3 runs to 13 residues. Germline-derived CDR1 and CDR2 are MGHDK and SYGVNS. The germline V and J ends were trimmed by 5 bases and 4 bases, with 11 bases remaining between them. As DNA, the CDR3 is TGTGCCAGCAGTTCAGGATCTCTAGAGACCCAGTACTTC. The encoded protein is CASSSGSLETQYF.

V and J are TRBV28 and TRBJ2-1; 14 bases are a match to TRBD2. After removal of 6 bases from V and 3 bases from J, the junction contained 7 bases not matched to a gene. This CDR3 has 17 residues. Per germline, CDR1 MDHEN and CDR2 SYDVKM. In nucleotides, the CDR3 is TGTGCCAGCAGCGGGGGACTAGCGGGGGCCCACTACAATGAGCAGTTCTTC. It is translated as CASSGGLAGAHYNEQFF.

Turning to this clone: Additional DNA sequences in this sample encode the identical CDR3. The genes are TRBV25-1 and TRBJ1-2, with D unresolved. Germline values: CDR1 MGHDK, CDR2 SYGVNS. The CDR3 totals 11 residues. Trimming removed 4 bases at V and 7 bases at J, with 7 bases between. The CDR3 region is CASSGGGGYTF. CDR3 DNA: TGTGCCAGCAGTGGTGGAGGTGGCTACACCTTC.

This chain connects TRBV4-1 to TRBJ2-7; 11 bases match TRBD2. This CDR3 has 15 residues. Germline V gene sequence: CDR1 MGHRA, CDR2 YSYEKL. Unmatched junction bases numbered 4, after V lost 4 bases and J lost 2 bases. Written as DNA, the CDR3 is TGCGCCAGCAGCCTAACGACTAGCGGGACCTACGAGCAGTACTTC. It yields the protein CASSLTTSGTYEQYF.

The chain links TRBV4-1 to TRBJ2-7; 13 nucleotides match TRBD2. Germline trimming cut 0 bases from V and 4 bases from J; bases unmatched to any gene: 9. This CDR3 spans 18 amino acids. Germline assignment: CDR1 MGHRA and CDR2 YSYEKL. The CDR3 spells CASSQDYSTSGRLYEQYF. Written as DNA, the CDR3 is TGCGCCAGCAGCCAAGATTACTCGACTAGCGGGAGGTTGTACGAGCAGTACTTC.

CDR3 bases: TGCAGCGCCCTCCGTAGCGACGAGCAGTACTTC. Protein: CSALRSDEQYF. The chain carries TRBV29-1 and TRBJ2-7; TRBD2 is a possible D gene (5 bases). The V and J ends lost 7 bases and 5 bases respectively, with 12 bases between them. Germline V CDR1 and CDR2: SQVTM, ANQGSEA. The CDR3 contains 11 residues.

CDR3: CASSPDRGQTDTQYF. DNA for the CDR3: TGTGCCAGCAGCCCCGACAGGGGGCAGACAGATACGCAGTATTTT. The genes are TRBV9 and TRBJ2-3, with 10 bases aligning to TRBD1. The length of the CDR3 is 15 residues. Germline-derived CDR1 and CDR2 are SGDLS and YYNGEE. Trimming cost V 4 bases and J 3 bases; bases outside gene matches: 5.

A few counts support this clone. This sequence joins TRBV12-5 and TRBJ2-5; perhaps TRBD2 as D (5 bases). Germline CDR1 and CDR2: LGHNT and FRNRAP. The CDR3 has 13 residues. Trimming pared 2 bases from V and 5 bases from J, leaving 9 bases between. CDR3 nucleotide sequence: TGTGCTAGTGGTTTGCGGGGTAGGGAGACCCAGTACTTC. It is translated as CASGLRGRETQYF. Complete variable domain (other parts from reference TRBV12-5 and TRBJ2-5): DARVTQTPRHKVTEMGQEVTMRCQPILGHNTVFWYRQTMMQGLELLAYFRNRAPLDDSGMPKDRFSAEMPDATLATLKIQPSEPRDSAVYFCASGLRGRETQYFGPGTRLLVL.

The rearrangement joins TRBV2 to TRBJ1-2, with 10 bases lining up with TRBD1. CDR1 and CDR2 (germline): SNHLY, FYNNEI. CDR3 length equals 12 residues. V lost 11 bases and J lost 5; bases outside the gene matches: 5. This CDR3 reads CAGQGGSYGYTF. The CDR3 DNA sequence: TGTGCCGGACAGGGGGGCTCGTATGGCTACACCTTC.

The chain combines TRBV6-5 with TRBJ2-1; the match to TRBD1 covers 12 bases. Germline V gene data show CDR1 as MNHEY and CDR2 as SVGAGI. The CDR3 extends over 15 amino acids. V lost 4 bases, J lost 10 bases, and 8 bases stayed unmatched. CDR3: CASSSPGQGASEQFF. In nucleotides, the CDR3 is TGTGCCAGCAGTTCTCCGGGACAGGGGGCCAGCGAGCAGTTCTTC.

The chain couples TRBV7-2 to TRBJ1-1; a possible D gene is TRBD1 (6 bases). The CDR3 sequence is 14 residues long. Per germline, CDR1 SGHTA and CDR2 FQGNSA. Trimming stripped 4 bases from V and 1 base from J, with 10 bases between. As DNA, the CDR3 is TGTGCCAGCAGCTCGGACAGAACGAACACTGAAGCTTTCTTT. Translation: CASSSDRTNTEAFF.

The CDR3 DNA sequence: TGTGCCAGCAGTCTCCCAGGGACTATCTATGGCTACACCTTC. Its translation is CASSLPGTIYGYTF. The chain employs TRBV28 and TRBJ1-2, with D perhaps matching TRBD1 (5 bases). Deletions cut 5 bases from V and 4 bases from J, with 14 bases between. The germline CDR1 and CDR2 sequences are MDHEN and SYDVKM. The CDR3 is 14 amino acids.

The J gene is TRBJ1-6, the V gene TRBV27; 8 positions agree with TRBD1. J gave up 6 bases and V 0 bases, and 1 base lay outside the gene matches. Germline V lookup: CDR1 MNHEY, CDR2 SMNVEV (reference sequence). This CDR3 is built from 15 residues. The CDR3 DNA reads as TGTGCCAGCAGTTTATCGGACAGGGCTAATTCACCCCTCCACTTT. Residues: CASSLSDRANSPLHF.

V and J are TRBV9 and TRBJ2-1; D perhaps matches TRBD2 (5 bases). CDR3 length: 13 residues. Trimming removed 3 bases from V and 5 bases from J, with 9 bases in between. Germline V gene sequence: CDR1 SGDLS, CDR2 YYNGEE. The CDR3 bases are TGTGCCAGCAGCGGAGGACTTAACAATGAGCAGTTCTTC. Amino acids: CASSGGLNNEQFF.

A single count supports this clone. The V call is TRBV6-1, the J call TRBJ1-2; 8 bases map to TRBD1. This CDR3 comprises 15 residues. J gave up 4 bases and V 0 bases, and 4 bases lay outside the gene matches. The germline gives CDR1 MNHNS, CDR2 SASEGT. The CDR3 spells CASSEATGQGYGYTF. The CDR3 nucleotides read TGTGCCAGCAGTGAAGCCACCGGACAGGGCTATGGCTACACCTTC.

This rearrangement joins TRBV5-4 to TRBJ2-3, with TRBD2 identical over 14 bases. Germline loops: CDR1 SGHNT, CDR2 YYREEE (reference sequence). The CDR3 is made up of 17 amino acids. V lost 3 bases and J lost 2; bases outside the gene matches: 5. CDR3 DNA: TGTGCCAGCAGCTATCCGACTAGCGGGGGGGCCACAGATACGCAGTATTTT. Its translation is CASSYPTSGGATDTQYF. Full variable domain (outside the CDR3, taken from reference TRBV5-4 and TRBJ2-3): ETGVTQSPTHLIKTRGQQVTLRCSSQSGHNTVSWYQQALGQGPQFIFQYYREEENGRGNFPPRFSGLQFPNYSSELNVNALELDDSALYLCASSYPTSGGATDTQYFGPGTRLTVL.

The J gene is TRBJ2-7, the V gene TRBV28; D gene uncertain. The CDR3 is made up of 12 amino acids. Germline V lookup: CDR1 MDHEN, CDR2 SYDVKM. Trimming pared 5 bases from V and 3 bases from J, leaving 8 bases between. The CDR3 nucleotides are TGTGCCAGCAGTCTAAATTACTACGAGCAGTACTTC. This sequence encodes CASSLNYYEQYF.

This clone was seen once. This sequence joins TRBV18 and TRBJ1-5; 9 bases fit TRBD1. There are 16 residues in the CDR3. CDR1 and CDR2 (germline): KGHSH, LQKENI. Unmatched junction bases numbered 9, after V lost 3 bases and J lost 6 bases. This CDR3 is CASSPLGTGNSQPQHF. As DNA, the CDR3 is TGTGCCAGCTCACCCCTTGGGACAGGGAATAGTCAGCCCCAGCATTTT.

V gene TRBV4-3 combines with J gene TRBJ2-3; D is perhaps TRBD1 (7 bases). V lost 4 bases and J 1 base, leaving 12 bases between the germline ends. In germline, CDR1 is LGHNA, CDR2 YSLEER. The CDR3 has 15 amino acids. The CDR3 nucleotides are TGCGCCAGCAGCCCCCGGGGGACAGGCACAGATACGCAGTATTTT. It codes for CASSPRGTGTDTQYF.

The chain carries TRBV5-1 and TRBJ2-5; 8 bases are a match to TRBD2. This CDR3 is 14 amino acids long. The germline V gene has CDR1 SGHRS and CDR2 YFSETQ. With V trimmed by 1 base and J by 2 bases, 1 base remained unmatched. This chain's CDR3 is CASSLTGGQETQYF. In DNA form, the CDR3 reads TGCGCCAGCAGCTTGACGGGGGGGCAAGAGACCCAGTACTTC.

The chain recombines TRBV9 with TRBJ2-7; maybe TRBD2 (6 bases). Germline V gene data show CDR1 as SGDLS and CDR2 as YYNGEE. Trimming removed 6 bases at V and 4 bases at J, with 23 bases between. This CDR3 comprises 16 residues. CDR3 residues: CASTKGGDPGLYEQYF. CDR3 DNA: TGTGCCAGCACCAAAGGCGGGGACCCCGGATTATACGAGCAGTACTTC.

This chain connects TRBV30 to TRBJ1-1; 7 bases fit TRBD1. V lost 3 bases, J lost 5 bases, and 9 bases stayed unmatched. From germline, CDR1 is GTSNPN and CDR2 SVGIG (reference sequence). The length of the CDR3 is 14 residues. CDR3 loop: CAWRTGQAPTEAFF. The CDR3 DNA reads as TGTGCCTGGAGGACTGGACAGGCCCCTACTGAAGCTTTCTTT.

The gene calls are TRBV4-1 and TRBJ1-1; 8 nucleotides line up with TRBD1. Germline V gene lookup returns CDR1 MGHRA and CDR2 YSYEKL. This CDR3 has 15 residues. Trimming at V came to 3 bases and at J to 1 base, leaving 4 bases not matched to a gene. The CDR3 is CASSHGGQGNTEAFF. The CDR3 DNA follows: TGCGCCAGCAGCCACGGTGGACAGGGGAACACTGAAGCTTTCTTT.

V usage is TRBV6-1 and J usage is TRBJ1-2, with D maybe TRBD1 (5 bases). This CDR3 has 13 amino acids. CDR1 and CDR2 from the germline V gene are MNHNS and SASEGT. Trimming took off 6 bases at V and 0 bases at J, with 8 bases between the two ends. For the CDR3, the DNA is TGTGCCAGCAGACAGGCCACTAACTATGGCTACACCTTC. The encoded protein is CASRQATNYGYTF.

There are a few counts of this clone. This chain uses TRBV7-2 with TRBJ1-3, with D perhaps matching TRBD1 (5 bases). With 1 base removed from V and 3 bases from J, the gap between germline ends came to 13 bases. The length of the CDR3 is 16 residues. The germline V gene encodes CDR1 SGHTA and CDR2 FQGNSA. The CDR3 DNA reads TGTGCCAGCAGCTTAGGGGCGGGGCGGATTGGAAACACCATATATTTT. Amino acid sequence: CASSLGAGRIGNTIYF.